A selection of T cell receptor beta chains follows, all from one sample in a study of response to subunit inactivated influenza vaccine. One entry per CDR3 protein results from TCRdb running MiXCR on the RT-PCR reads. The data contain over 400,000 distinct CDR3 sequences, roughly 13% of them singletons. Specimen: PBMCs from blood, collected 45 days after vaccination. The receptor source for this set is a man in his fifties or sixties who received an inactivated influenza vaccine. Each CDR3 is given with its conserved first and last residue. Each record gives: D gene, V gene, clone size, J gene, CDR3 DNA, CDR3 protein. D genes are given only for firm matches. A row's size may be missing; if present it is once, few, many or a size class.

D gene: .; V gene: TRBV3-1; clone size: .; J gene: TRBJ1-1; CDR3 DNA: TGTGCCAGCAGCGGCCTTTGGGGAGACACTGAAGCTTTCTTT; CDR3 protein: CASSGLWGDTEAFF
D gene: TRBD2; V gene: TRBV5-1; clone size: .; J gene: TRBJ2-5; CDR3 DNA: TGCGCCAGCGCGGGGACTAGCGGGGCCCAAGAGACCCAGTACTTC; CDR3 protein: CASAGTSGAQETQYF
D gene: TRBD2; V gene: TRBV4-2; clone size: few; J gene: TRBJ2-7; CDR3 DNA: TGTGCCAGCAGCCAAGTAGCAGCGGGGGGGCCCTACGAGCAGTACTTC; CDR3 protein: CASSQVAAGGPYEQYF
D gene: TRBD1; V gene: TRBV11-2; clone size: few; J gene: TRBJ1-3; CDR3 DNA: TGTGCCAGCAGAACCGGGACAGGGGGACTGTTCTCTGGAAACACCATATATTTT; CDR3 protein: CASRTGTGGLFSGNTIYF
D gene: TRBD1; V gene: TRBV12-3/TRBV12-4; clone size: many; J gene: TRBJ1-2; CDR3 DNA: TGTGCCAGCACCAATGACAGGGGGCATGGCTACACCTTC; CDR3 protein: CASTNDRGHGYTF
D gene: .; V gene: TRBV2; clone size: .; J gene: TRBJ1-2; CDR3 DNA: TGTGCCAGTCGGACGGGATTCCACACCTTC; CDR3 protein: CASRTGFHTF
D gene: TRBD2; V gene: TRBV3-1; clone size: many; J gene: TRBJ2-1; CDR3 DNA: TGTGCCAGCAGCCAAGGCTGGGCTAGCGGGAGTTTCAATGAGCAGTTCTTC; CDR3 protein: CASSQGWASGSFNEQFF
D gene: TRBD1; V gene: TRBV24-1; clone size: many; J gene: TRBJ2-1; CDR3 DNA: TGTGCCACCAGTGACCCCGGGACAGCCAACTACAATGAGCAGTTCTTC; CDR3 protein: CATSDPGTANYNEQFF
D gene: TRBD1; V gene: TRBV18; clone size: .; J gene: TRBJ1-1; CDR3 DNA: TGTGCCAGCTCACCTTCTACAGGGGATTTCAGCACTGAAGCTTTCTTT; CDR3 protein: CASSPSTGDFSTEAFF
D gene: .; V gene: TRBV7-9; clone size: few; J gene: TRBJ2-1; CDR3 DNA: TGTGCCAGCAGCCCGACCCCGGATGAGCAGTTCTTC; CDR3 protein: CASSPTPDEQFF
D gene: TRBD2; V gene: TRBV6-2/TRBV6-3; clone size: .; J gene: TRBJ2-7; CDR3 DNA: TGTGCCAGCAGTTACTCGAGGTACGCGGGGGAGCCGTACTTC; CDR3 protein: CASSYSRYAGEPYF
D gene: TRBD1; V gene: TRBV20-1; clone size: many; J gene: TRBJ2-1; CDR3 DNA: TGCAGTGCTCGTACCGGGACAGGGTACTATGAGCAGTTCTTC; CDR3 protein: CSARTGTGYYEQFF
D gene: .; V gene: TRBV6-5; clone size: few; J gene: TRBJ2-2; CDR3 DNA: TGTGCCAGCAGAGGGGCCGGGGAGCTGTTTTTT; CDR3 protein: CASRGAGELFF
D gene: TRBD2; V gene: TRBV9; clone size: many; J gene: TRBJ2-5; CDR3 DNA: TGTGCCAGCAGCCCCAGAGGACTAGCGGTAGAGACCCAGTACTTC; CDR3 protein: CASSPRGLAVETQYF
D gene: .; V gene: TRBV14; clone size: few; J gene: TRBJ1-6; CDR3 DNA: TGTGCCAGCAGCCAAGATCTTTCGAATTCACCCCTCCACTTT; CDR3 protein: CASSQDLSNSPLHF
D gene: .; V gene: TRBV5-1; clone size: few; J gene: TRBJ1-6; CDR3 DNA: TGCGCCAGCAGCTTGTGGGGGGATGATAATTCACCCCTCCACTTT; CDR3 protein: CASSLWGDDNSPLHF
D gene: TRBD2; V gene: TRBV11-3; clone size: .; J gene: TRBJ2-7; CDR3 DNA: TGTGCCAGCAGCTTTTTTTCGGGACTAGCGGGAGCTGGGGAGCAGTACTTC; CDR3 protein: CASSFFSGLAGAGEQYF
D gene: TRBD1; V gene: TRBV12-3/TRBV12-4; clone size: .; J gene: TRBJ2-3; CDR3 DNA: TGTATGTGTCTGGGGACAGGGTTGGCAGATACGCAGTATTTT; CDR3 protein: CMCLGTGLADTQYF
D gene: TRBD2; V gene: TRBV27; clone size: few; J gene: TRBJ2-1; CDR3 DNA: TGTGCCAGCAGAAGGACTAGCGGGAGTGTTTCCTACAATGAGCAGTTCTTC; CDR3 protein: CASRRTSGSVSYNEQFF
D gene: .; V gene: TRBV12-3/TRBV12-4; clone size: many; J gene: TRBJ2-7; CDR3 DNA: TGTGCCAGCAGTTTAGGGACTTACTACGAGCAGTACTTC; CDR3 protein: CASSLGTYYEQYF
D gene: .; V gene: TRBV7-2; clone size: many; J gene: TRBJ2-5; CDR3 DNA: TGTGCCAGCACCGAGGGTATGACCCAGTACTTC; CDR3 protein: CASTEGMTQYF
D gene: .; V gene: TRBV18; clone size: once; J gene: TRBJ1-4; CDR3 DNA: TGTGCCAGCTCACCAAGCAGCAGGGGAGGCGGTAATGAAAAACTGTTTTTT; CDR3 protein: CASSPSSRGGGNEKLFF
D gene: TRBD1; V gene: TRBV5-1; clone size: .; J gene: TRBJ1-1; CDR3 DNA: TGCGCCAGCCAGATGGCTTACAGGGGGCGAAACACTGAAGCTTTCTTT; CDR3 protein: CASQMAYRGRNTEAFF
D gene: TRBD2; V gene: TRBV20-1; clone size: .; J gene: TRBJ2-1; CDR3 DNA: TGCAGTGGTGTGGCGGGAGGTTTCAATGAGCAGTTCTTC; CDR3 protein: CSGVAGGFNEQFF
D gene: .; V gene: TRBV3-1; clone size: .; J gene: TRBJ2-3; CDR3 DNA: TGTGCCAGCAGCCAAGACCAGGTGAGAGATACGCAGTATTTT; CDR3 protein: CASSQDQVRDTQYF
D gene: TRBD2; V gene: TRBV6-2/TRBV6-3; clone size: .; J gene: TRBJ2-3; CDR3 DNA: TGTGCCAGCTTGCAGCGGGGGGCTCACTATACGCAGTATTTT; CDR3 protein: CASLQRGAHYTQYF
D gene: .; V gene: TRBV24-1; clone size: many; J gene: TRBJ1-1; CDR3 DNA: TGTGCCACCAGTGATGGACATTGGAACACTGAAGCTTTCTTT; CDR3 protein: CATSDGHWNTEAFF
D gene: .; V gene: TRBV18; clone size: .; J gene: TRBJ2-2; CDR3 DNA: TGTGCCAGCTCCCGAGGCGTGGGAGCGAACACCGGGGAGCTGTTTTTT; CDR3 protein: CASSRGVGANTGELFF
D gene: TRBD1; V gene: TRBV6-1; clone size: .; J gene: TRBJ2-6; CDR3 DNA: TGTGCCAGCAGTCAACAGGGGGCTAGCTCTGGGGCCAACGTCCTGACTTTC; CDR3 protein: CASSQQGASSGANVLTF
D gene: .; V gene: TRBV9; clone size: few; J gene: TRBJ2-2; CDR3 DNA: TGTGCCAGCAGCGTAGATGACGGAAACACCGGGGAGCTGTTTTTT; CDR3 protein: CASSVDDGNTGELFF
D gene: .; V gene: TRBV4-3; clone size: .; J gene: TRBJ2-1; CDR3 DNA: TGCGCCAGCAGCCAAGATCTTGGGTTAAGCTCCTACAATGAGCAGTTCTTC; CDR3 protein: CASSQDLGLSSYNEQFF
D gene: TRBD2; V gene: TRBV6-1; clone size: many; J gene: TRBJ2-1; CDR3 DNA: TGTGCCAGCAACAGTGGACTAGCGGGGTCCAATGAGCAGTTCTTC; CDR3 protein: CASNSGLAGSNEQFF
D gene: .; V gene: TRBV29-1; clone size: many; J gene: TRBJ1-1; CDR3 DNA: TGCAGCGCCGGGCGCGCCTTTGAAGCTTTCTTT; CDR3 protein: CSAGRAFEAFF
D gene: .; V gene: TRBV9; clone size: .; J gene: TRBJ2-7; CDR3 DNA: TGTGCCAGCAGCTACTCGGAGGGCGAGCAGTACTTC; CDR3 protein: CASSYSEGEQYF
D gene: TRBD2; V gene: TRBV7-8; clone size: .; J gene: TRBJ2-3; CDR3 DNA: TGTGCCAGCAGCTTTTGGCTAGCGGGAGGGCCTCGAACAGATACGCAGTATTTT; CDR3 protein: CASSFWLAGGPRTDTQYF
D gene: TRBD1; V gene: TRBV7-9; clone size: .; J gene: TRBJ2-2; CDR3 DNA: TGTGCCAGCAGCCACCAAGGGACAGCTAACACCGGGGAGCTGTTTTTT; CDR3 protein: CASSHQGTANTGELFF
D gene: .; V gene: TRBV7-8; clone size: .; J gene: TRBJ2-4; CDR3 DNA: TGTGCCTCGAGGGGGGGAAACATTCAGTACTTC; CDR3 protein: CASRGGNIQYF
D gene: .; V gene: TRBV20-1; clone size: .; J gene: TRBJ2-4; CDR3 DNA: TGCAGTGCTATTACAGGGAGTTTCGGGAGAAACATTCAGTACTTC; CDR3 protein: CSAITGSFGRNIQYF
D gene: .; V gene: TRBV4-3; clone size: few; J gene: TRBJ1-6; CDR3 DNA: TGCGCCAGCAGCCACGACGCGGGACGGCCACCCCTCCACTTT; CDR3 protein: CASSHDAGRPPLHF
D gene: TRBD1; V gene: TRBV30; clone size: .; J gene: TRBJ1-6; CDR3 DNA: TGTGCCTGGAGGGACAGGGGTAGCTCACCCCTCCACTTT; CDR3 protein: CAWRDRGSSPLHF
D gene: TRBD2; V gene: TRBV5-1; clone size: .; J gene: TRBJ2-5; CDR3 DNA: TGCGCCAGCAGCTTGTATTTTAGCGGGATCAACCAAGAGACCCAGTACTTC; CDR3 protein: CASSLYFSGINQETQYF
D gene: TRBD2; V gene: TRBV27; clone size: few; J gene: TRBJ2-7; CDR3 DNA: TGTGCCAGCAGTTTGGGGGGGTCCGGGGAGCAGTACTTC; CDR3 protein: CASSLGGSGEQYF